The clone carrying this T cell receptor beta chain occurred many times. What it recognizes is unknown. Primers used in a second PCR of roughly 6 to 12 cycles were a sample-barcoded 5' primer and a J-beta primer mix. TCRdb itself ran the 5' RACE reads through MiXCR, one entry per CDR3 protein. This table has around 650,000 distinct CDR3 sequences, around 32% appearing once. This sample was included in a study of blood T cells in healthy people across ages. CDR1 is MNHEY and CDR2 is SMNVEV in the germline V gene (reference sequence). V shed 7 bases and J shed 6 bases, with 16 bases lying between them. This CDR3 spans 14 amino acids. Study results and caveats: Naive and antigen-experienced cells were not separated, limiting conclusive comparison.

The chain uses TRBV27 and TRBJ2-1, with TRBD2 as a possible D gene (6 bases). Sequencing was performed on blood. The receptor comes from a woman aged 80 or older in good health. CDR3 sequence reads: CASTPQGGVNEQFF. The CDR3 bases are TGTGCCAGCACCCCGCAGGGAGGAGTCAATGAGCAGTTCTTC.